This is a list of T cell receptor beta chains from one sample in a study of cytomegalovirus exposure and HLA in healthy donors. The data were produced by immunoSEQ multiplex PCR, yet TCRdb's version contains in-frame clones alone and is incomplete. Among 200,000 to 250,000 clones, 75% were seen once, and the ten largest hold 1.8%. Sequenced: PBMCs. These receptors originate from a woman between 25 and 40 years old in good health and CMV-seronegative. CDR3s include the opening cysteine and the closing phenylalanine or tryptophan. The D gene is left open where the match is weak. Size is stated for part of the rows, as once, few or many counts, or as a class when the clone is expanded.

j_call v_call d_call clone_size cdr3_nt cdr3_aa
TRBJ2-2 TRBV9 . . TGTGCCAGCAGCGGGGTCGGGATGAACACCGGGGAGCTGTTTTTT CASSGVGMNTGELFF
TRBJ1-1 TRBV2 TRBD1 . TGTGCCAGCAGTGAAGGACAGGGGACAAAAGCTTTCTTT CASSEGQGTKAFF
TRBJ2-7 TRBV4-1 . few TGCGCCAGCTCCCAGGGGATACAGGGACGCGCGGGGCAGTACTTC CASSQGIQGRAGQYF
TRBJ1-1 TRBV6-5 . . TGTGCCAGCAGATTACCGGGGGATAAAACTGAAGCTTTCTTT CASRLPGDKTEAFF
TRBJ1-5 TRBV6-5 . . TGTGCCAGCAGTTACTCCCAGAACAATCAGCCCCAGCATTTT CASSYSQNNQPQHF
TRBJ1-3 TRBV2 . . TGTGCCAGCAACGGACTGCCCGCTGGAAACACCATATATTTT CASNGLPAGNTIYF
TRBJ2-5 TRBV25-1 . few TGTGCCAGCAGTGACTCCCGGGACTGGGGGGAGACCCAGTACTTC CASSDSRDWGETQYF
TRBJ1-3 TRBV7-2 . . TGTGCCAGCAGCTTCAGGGTGTCTGGAAACACCATATATTTT CASSFRVSGNTIYF
TRBJ1-1 TRBV10-3 . few TGTGCCATCAGTGAGTCGGCGGAGAACACTGAAGCTTTCTTT CAISESAENTEAFF
TRBJ1-1 TRBV30 . . TGTGCCTGGAGTAACGAAAAGGGAGGGGACACTGAAGCTTTCTTT CAWSNEKGGDTEAFF
TRBJ1-5 TRBV27 TRBD1 . TGTGCCAGCAGTTCCGGGATGACAGGGGGATTACAGCCCCAGCATTTT CASSSGMTGGLQPQHF
TRBJ2-2 TRBV5-1 TRBD2 . TGCGCCAGCAGCCTCACTAGCGGGAGTATCACCGGGGAGCTGTTTTTT CASSLTSGSITGELFF
TRBJ1-4 TRBV25-1 . . TGTGCCAGCAGTGAAAGGGAGTTAGGAAAACTGTTTTTT CASSERELGKLFF
TRBJ1-1 TRBV5-1 TRBD1 many TGTGCCAGCAGCTTGGTAACAGGGGCTTTGGGAGCTTTCTTT CASSLVTGALGAFF
TRBJ2-1 TRBV5-1 TRBD2 . TGCGCCAGCAGCTTAACCGTAGCGGGAGCGGGCAATGAGCAGTTCTTC CASSLTVAGAGNEQFF
TRBJ2-7 TRBV7-9 TRBD1 . TGTGCCAGCAGCTCGACCTCAGACAGGGTACCCTACGAGCAGTACTTC CASSSTSDRVPYEQYF
TRBJ1-5 TRBV7-8 . . TGTGCCAGCAGCTTTAGGACGGGGGAGCCCAATCAGCCCCAGCATTTT CASSFRTGEPNQPQHF
TRBJ2-7 TRBV9 TRBD2 . TGTGCCAGCAGCAAAACTAGCGAGGACTCCTACGAGCAGTACTTC CASSKTSEDSYEQYF
TRBJ1-5 TRBV15 . . TGTGCCACCAGCAGAGAGAGGGGGAGTCAGCCCCAGCATTTT CATSRERGSQPQHF
TRBJ2-7 TRBV5-4 . . TGTGCCAGCAGCTTGGAACGGGTCAGCTCCTACGAGCAGTACTTC CASSLERVSSYEQYF
TRBJ1-5 TRBV9 . . TGTGCCAGCAGCGTAGGCCAGGGCAATCAGCCCCAGCATTTT CASSVGQGNQPQHF
TRBJ1-1 TRBV30 . once TGTGCCTGGAGTGTCTCACTGGAGGGCCAGGCTTTCTTT CAWSVSLEGQAFF
TRBJ2-3 TRBV6-5 TRBD2 once TGTGCCAGCAGACCGGGACTAGCTTCAGATACGCAGTATTTT CASRPGLASDTQYF
TRBJ1-1 TRBV19 . once TGTGCCAGTAGTATAGGCGGGGTTCTCACTGAAGCTTTCTTT CASSIGGVLTEAFF
TRBJ2-7 TRBV2 TRBD1 few TGTGCCAGCAGCTTCGGGACAGACGAGCAGTACTTC CASSFGTDEQYF
TRBJ2-7 TRBV5-6 . . TGTGCCAGCAGCCCCACAGAGGGGCTAGCGCCTTTCTACGAGCAGTACTTC CASSPTEGLAPFYEQYF
TRBJ2-1 TRBV7-7 TRBD2 few TGTGCTAGCACCCCATTTAGCGGGAGGGCCCCCTACAATGAGCAGTTCTTC CASTPFSGRAPYNEQFF
TRBJ2-7 TRBV7-9 . . TGTGCCAGCAGCTCACCACTGGAGCAGTACTTC CASSSPLEQYF
TRBJ1-1 TRBV7-9 . few TGTGCCAGCAGCCCCGACAGAACTGAAGCTTTCTTT CASSPDRTEAFF
TRBJ2-5 TRBV13 TRBD1 . TGTGCCAGCAGCCGGTACAGGGGCGGGGAGACCCAGTACTTC CASSRYRGGETQYF
TRBJ2-3 TRBV6-1 TRBD2 . TGTGCCAGCAGTGTCCCGGGACTAGCGGGAGGCAGCACAGATACGCAGTATTTT CASSVPGLAGGSTDTQYF
TRBJ2-1 TRBV10-1 TRBD1 once TGCGCCAGCAGTGGACAGGGCGTGGGCGATGAGCAGTTCTTC CASSGQGVGDEQFF
TRBJ2-7 TRBV9 TRBD1 . TGTGCCAGCAGCGCCGGGACAGGGGACGAGCAGTACTTC CASSAGTGDEQYF
TRBJ2-2 TRBV5-1 . . TGCGCCAGCAGCCCCCGAGCGGCGAACACCGGGGAGCTGTTTTTT CASSPRAANTGELFF
TRBJ2-3 TRBV5-1 TRBD2 . TGCGCCAGCAGCTTGGAGGTAGCGGGAGTGCGGGATACGCAGTATTTT CASSLEVAGVRDTQYF
TRBJ2-1 TRBV9 . . TGTGTCAGCAGCCGGGCTCGACTAGACCCCTCCTACAATGAGCAGTTCTTC CVSSRARLDPSYNEQFF
TRBJ2-7 TRBV18 TRBD1 . TGTGCCAGCTCCGACAGGGCCACCTACGAGCAGTACTTC CASSDRATYEQYF
TRBJ1-1 TRBV5-1 . . TGCGCCAGCAGCTTGTCAGGTTACACTGAAGCTTTCTTT CASSLSGYTEAFF